The clone carrying this T cell receptor beta chain has more than one count but fewer than ten. The antigen is undetermined. TCRdb reanalysed the 5' RACE reads using MiXCR and keeps one entry per CDR3 protein. The sample contains 700,000 or so distinct CDR3 sequences, around 17% of which appear only once. The sample belongs to a study of CD8 T cells in ankylosing spondylitis. Study-wide results and caveats: The clones that were linked to disease were reported to be significantly enriched in matched synovial fluid samples from ankylosing spondylitis patients. About 8 highly homologous variants made up a TCR beta motif, and this motif appeared characteristic of ankylosing spondylitis blood.

Germline lookup yields CDR1 MNHNS and CDR2 SASEGT. The CDR3 extends over 15 amino acids. J was trimmed by 7 bases and V by 8 bases; bases with no gene match: 9. Sequences were obtained from blood, either unsorted or a sorted T cell fraction (not recorded which). The chain recombines TRBV6-1 with TRBJ2-7, with TRBD2 identical over 15 bases. This sequence originates from a male donor with ankylosing spondylitis. The DNA for the CDR3 is TGTGCCAGCGCAGGACTAGCGGGGGGGCAGAAAGAGCAGTACTTC. This codes for CASAGLAGGQKEQYF.